This T cell receptor beta chain is from a study of siplizumab effects on memory and regulatory T cells. Study-level results: Roughly 75-95% of proliferating CD4+ or CD8+ clones lacked an assignable naive or memory phenotype. Memory cells seemed less diverse than naive T cells, which also seemed major contributors to the alloresponse.

Sequencing was performed with immunoSEQ multiplex PCR; in TCRdb, only in-frame clones are kept and a portion is missing. The table has 75,000 to 100,000 clones, just under 95% seen once. CDR3 length equals 14 residues. V was cut by 3 bases and J by 5 bases, with 14 bases left in between. Germline values: CDR1 MDHEN, CDR2 SYDVKM. Concerning this clone: What it binds is unknown.

The V call is TRBV28, the J call TRBJ2-7, with D possibly being TRBD1 (6 bases). This TCR was sampled from a human donor in good health. The specimen sequenced was non-Treg CD4+ T cells sorted from blood. CDR3 loop: CASSFLPGQNEQYF. The DNA for the CDR3 is TGTGCCAGCAGTTTCCTCCCCGGACAGAACGAGCAGTACTTC.